This T cell receptor beta chain was sequenced during a study of control samples from healthy donors and cancer patients. Produced via immunoSEQ multiplex PCR; TCRdb's table is partial and in-frame only. The table lists around 130,000 clones, around 90% of them singletons, with 8.5% to 10% in the top ten. This receptor was taken from a man in his late teens or twenties in good health. The sample was blood.

The CDR3 here is CASSVGSAGGSPLHF. CDR3 nucleotide sequence: TGTGCCAGCAGCGTAGGGTCGGCAGGGGGTTCACCCCTCCACTTT. This sequence joins TRBV9 and TRBJ1-6; 7 bases agree with TRBD1. CDR1 and CDR2 from the germline V gene are SGDLS and YYNGEE. This CDR3 contains 15 residues. After removal of 0 bases from V and 9 bases from J, the junction contained 6 bases not matched to a gene.